This T cell receptor (beta chain) came from a study of blood T cell repertoires in COVID-19. On the study more broadly: Researchers got acute and convalescent COVID-19 samples from the United States, Italy and Spain. PBMCs, B-cell-depleted T cells, or T cells provided the cDNA or gDNA that made up the material.

To note about this clone: Distinct nucleotide sequences in the sample also encode this CDR3.

Clones were sequenced by immunoSEQ multiplex PCR, and TCRdb holds only the in-frame ones, with some missing. The table includes 250,000 or so clones, around four fifths detected once. The germline gives CDR1 MGHRA, CDR2 YSYEKL. The CDR3 totals 13 residues. The V end was cut by 0 bases, the J end by 6 bases, with 6 bases between. Sequencing was carried out using peripheral blood. The chain combines TRBV4-1 with TRBJ1-5; D gene uncertain. This clonotype was sampled from a man aged 25 to 40 who had recovered from COVID-19. CDR3 in amino acids: CASSQDRGQPQHF. The DNA for the CDR3 is TGCGCCAGCAGCCAAGATCGCGGTCAGCCCCAGCATTTT.